The 28 T cell receptor beta chains reported below all come from one sample, sequenced in a study of vaccination and CD4 T cells after COVID-19. Treatment specified: approximately nine-day PBMC culture with coronavirus spike peptide pools or control peptides (ViraFEST assay). For these TCRs, the target antigens are not known. Sequencing of DNA taken from cultured CD4+ T cells relied on the Oncomine TCR Beta short-read assay. TCRdb used MiXCR to reprocess the PCR reads, holding one entry per CDR3 protein. The data contain approximately 15,000 distinct CDR3 sequences, about 31% of them seen just once; the ten biggest clones take up roughly 17%. Sample: cultured CD4+ T cells from blood. These receptors came from a human donor with COVID-19.

This clonotype was counted between two and nine times. The rearrangement joins TRBV20-1 to TRBJ1-6, with 9 bases aligning to TRBD1. There are 15 residues in the CDR3. Trimming at V came to 0 bases and at J to 10 bases, leaving 7 bases not matched to a gene. Germline assignment: CDR1 DFQATT and CDR2 SNEGSKA (reference sequence). The CDR3 reads CSARDRGTGPSPLHF. CDR3 in DNA: TGCAGTGCTAGAGACCGGGGGACAGGGCCATCACCCCTCCACTTT.

V and J are TRBV10-3 and TRBJ1-5, with D unresolved. The CDR3 spans 15 residues. CDR1 and CDR2 (germline): ENHRY, SYGVKD. V was pared by 4 bases and J by 0 bases, with 10 bases between. CDR3 amino acids: CAISAQAPSNQPQHF. Written as DNA, the CDR3 is TGTGCCATCAGTGCCCAGGCACCTAGCAATCAGCCCCAGCATTTT.

The J gene is TRBJ2-7, the V gene TRBV7-9, with 7 bases fitting TRBD2. From germline, CDR1 is SEHNR and CDR2 FQNEAQ (reference sequence). V shed 3 bases and J 2 bases; nucleotides not matched to a gene: 1. The CDR3 covers 13 residues. The CDR3 here is CASSFAGAYEQYF. As DNA, the CDR3 is TGTGCCAGCAGCTTTGCGGGAGCCTACGAGCAGTACTTC.

This clonotype was observed a few times. The rearrangement uses TRBV19 and TRBJ2-3; a possible D gene is TRBD1 (6 bases). From germline, CDR1 is LNHDA and CDR2 SQIVND (reference sequence). V was shortened by 6 bases and J by 1 base, with 14 bases between the two germline ends. The CDR3 has 15 amino acids. CDR3 loop: CASSFGQKGTDTQYF. The CDR3 DNA sequence: TGTGCCAGTAGCTTCGGACAGAAAGGCACAGATACGCAGTATTTT.

This clonotype has only a few counts. V usage is TRBV7-8 and J usage is TRBJ2-2; D is undetermined. Germline V CDR1 and CDR2: SGHVS, FQNEAQ. The CDR3 sequence is 15 residues long. The V gene lost 0 bases and the J gene lost 5 bases, with 10 bases spanning the gap. The CDR3 protein is CASSLADPETGELFF. CDR3 in DNA: TGTGCCAGCAGCTTAGCGGATCCTGAGACCGGGGAGCTGTTTTTT.

The rearrangement links TRBV6-1 to TRBJ1-6; TRBD1 aligns across 8 bases. With 10 bases clipped from V and 6 bases from J, the junction kept 8 bases outside the gene matches. The CDR3 is made up of 14 amino acids. From germline, CDR1 is MNHNS and CDR2 SASEGT. The CDR3: CATKTGDSNSPLHF. Written as DNA, the CDR3 is TGTGCCACCAAGACAGGGGATAGTAATTCACCCCTCCACTTT.

There are a few counts of this clonotype. This rearrangement joins TRBV10-2 to TRBJ1-6; unclear D gene. The CDR3 runs to 15 residues. V lost 0 bases and J 5 bases, leaving 8 bases between the germline ends. CDR1 and CDR2 (germline): WSHSY, SAAADI. The CDR3 bases are TGCGCCAGCAGTGAGTCGAGAAGAGATAATTCACCCCTCCACTTT. Its protein product is CASSESRRDNSPLHF.

This chain joins TRBV6-1 and TRBJ1-2, with TRBD1 identical over 8 bases. The germline V gene has CDR1 MNHNS and CDR2 SASEGT. J was trimmed by 2 bases and V by 1 base; bases with no gene match: 0. This CDR3 contains 14 residues. The CDR3 region is CASSEGTGNYGYTF. The CDR3 region has the DNA TGTGCCAGCAGTGAAGGGACAGGGAACTATGGCTACACCTTC.

A few counts support this clonotype. V is TRBV7-9 and J is TRBJ1-2; tentatively, D is TRBD1 (5 bases). Germline-derived CDR1 and CDR2 are SEHNR and FQNEAQ (reference sequence). The length of the CDR3 is 15 residues. Deletions cut 2 bases from V and 7 bases from J, with 17 bases between. The CDR3 is CASSLKEVGRRGYTF. The CDR3 DNA reads TGTGCCAGCAGCTTAAAGGAGGTGGGGCGCCGTGGCTACACCTTC.

This clonotype was counted between two and nine times. This chain links TRBV20-1 with TRBJ2-7; possible D gene TRBD1, 6 bases. The length of the CDR3 is 12 residues. The V gene's germline CDR1 is DFQATT and CDR2 SNEGSKA (reference sequence). V lost 2 bases, J lost 3 bases, and 8 bases lay in between. CDR3 in amino acids: CSARPDSYEQYF. The CDR3 nucleotides are TGCAGTGCTAGACCGGACAGCTACGAGCAGTACTTC.

The chain employs TRBV20-1 and TRBJ2-1, with 7 bases identical to TRBD2. CDR1 is DFQATT, CDR2 SNEGSKA, per germline (reference sequence). V lost 5 bases to trimming and J lost 8 bases; unmatched junction nucleotides: 15. The CDR3 covers 15 residues. The CDR3 sequence: CSAAPSGRGTDEQFF. CDR3 bases: TGCAGTGCTGCACCATCGGGGCGGGGGACGGATGAGCAGTTCTTC.

The genes are TRBV7-9 and TRBJ2-7, with a weak D call TRBD2 (7 bases). Trimming took off 1 base at V and 2 bases at J, with 9 bases between the two ends. Per the germline V gene, CDR1 is SEHNR and CDR2 is FQNEAQ (reference sequence). This CDR3 spans 14 amino acids. The CDR3: CASSLEGGAYEQYF. The CDR3 coding sequence is TGTGCCAGCAGCTTAGAGGGGGGGGCCTACGAGCAGTACTTC.

The table lists this clonotype with a few counts. CDR3 DNA sequence: TGTGCCAGCAATGGGCCCCCAGATACGCAGTATTTT. Residues: CASNGPPDTQYF. The chain joins TRBV6-1 to TRBJ2-3, with D unresolved. This CDR3 contains 12 residues. The germline V and J ends were trimmed by 7 bases and 4 bases, with 9 bases remaining between them. Germline assignment: CDR1 MNHNS and CDR2 SASEGT.

This clonotype was detected a few times. The chain joins TRBV6-5 to TRBJ2-2; D is unclear. The CDR3 spans 16 residues. The germline V and J ends were trimmed by 0 bases and 0 bases, with 8 bases remaining between them. Germline V lookup: CDR1 MNHEY, CDR2 SVGAGI. This CDR3 reads CASSYSRRTNTGELFF. The CDR3 DNA reads as TGTGCCAGCAGTTACTCGAGGCGTACGAACACCGGGGAGCTGTTTTTT.

The CDR3 sequence is CASSLRLADMYQETQYF. In DNA, the CDR3 is TGCGCCAGCAGCTTGCGCCTAGCGGATATGTACCAAGAGACCCAGTACTTC. The chain employs TRBV5-1 and TRBJ2-5, with 7 bases that match TRBD2. The V segment lost 1 base and the J segment 0 bases; nucleotides outside the gene matches: 9. The CDR3 loop spans 17 amino acids. CDR1 is SGHRS and CDR2 is YFSETQ in the germline V gene.

This clonotype has more than one count but fewer than ten. V usage is TRBV6-1 and J usage is TRBJ2-1; 7 bases align to TRBD2. CDR3 size: 13 residues. CDR1 is MNHNS, CDR2 SASEGT, per germline. J gave up 6 bases and V 8 bases, and 7 bases lay outside the gene matches. CDR3 nucleotides: TGTGCCAGCCTGGGGGGGGGTGTCAATGAGCAGTTCTTC. Translation: CASLGGGVNEQFF.

The chain is built from TRBV7-8 and TRBJ2-3, with no clear D. CDR3 size: 14 residues. Trimming cost V 0 bases and J 5 bases, with 9 bases left between them. Germline-derived CDR1 and CDR2 are SGHVS and FQNEAQ. CDR3: CASSLAARGDTQYF. The CDR3 DNA reads as TGTGCCAGCAGCTTAGCGGCCCGTGGAGATACGCAGTATTTT.

V usage is TRBV30 and J usage is TRBJ2-3, with 10 bases that match TRBD2. The CDR3 is made up of 14 amino acids. In germline, CDR1 is GTSNPN, CDR2 SVGIG (reference sequence). Unmatched junction bases numbered 3, after V lost 6 bases and J lost 0 bases. The CDR3 reads CACPSGGSTDTQYF. DNA for the CDR3: TGTGCCTGCCCTAGCGGGGGCAGCACAGATACGCAGTATTTT.

This clonotype has more than one count but fewer than ten. The chain links TRBV11-3 to TRBJ2-5, with D possibly matching TRBD2 (6 bases). In germline, CDR1 is SGHNT, CDR2 YENEEA. This CDR3 comprises 15 residues. V was cut by 5 bases and J by 5 bases, with 18 bases left in between. DNA for the CDR3: TGTGCCAGCAGCCTGGGGGAGGCGGGTAAGGAGACCCAGTACTTC. Amino acids: CASSLGEAGKETQYF.

The V and J genes are TRBV11-3 and TRBJ1-2; no reliable D call. The CDR3 extends over 15 amino acids. V lost 2 bases to trimming and J lost 4 bases, with 14 bases between them. Germline CDR1 is SGHNT and CDR2 is YENEEA. The CDR3 DNA follows: TGTGCCAGCAGCTTAATGGGCGGGGAGGGCTATGGCTACACCTTC. Protein product: CASSLMGGEGYGYTF. The complete variable domain, with remaining parts taken from reference TRBV11-3 and TRBJ1-2, reads EAGVVQSPRYKIIEKKQPVAFWCNPISGHNTLYWYLQNLGQGPELLIRYENEEAVDDSQLPKDRFSAERLKGVDSTLKIQPAELGDSAVYLCASSLMGGEGYGYTFGSGTRLTVV.

The chain recombines TRBV6-1 with TRBJ1-2, with 9 bases matching TRBD1. Germline CDR1 reads MNHNS; CDR2 reads SASEGT. The V segment lost 6 bases and the J segment 7 bases; nucleotides outside the gene matches: 12. There are 15 residues in the CDR3. CDR3 amino acids: CASREEGQGIRGYTF. Written as DNA, the CDR3 is TGTGCCAGCAGGGAGGAGGGACAGGGAATTCGTGGCTACACCTTC.

This clonotype came up a few times. The chain combines TRBV19 with TRBJ1-5; no firm D call. CDR3 length: 8 amino acids. Germline loops: CDR1 LNHDA, CDR2 SQIVND (reference sequence). V lost 9 bases and J 10 bases, leaving 4 bases between the germline ends. The CDR3 DNA reads as TGTGCCAGGAAACCCCAGCATTTT. Its translation is CARKPQHF.

This clonotype was seen a few times. V and J are TRBV7-3 and TRBJ2-4; TRBD1 aligns across 11 bases. Germline CDR1 is SGHTA and CDR2 is FQGTGA. This CDR3 is built from 16 residues. Germline trimming cut 5 bases from V and 2 bases from J; bases unmatched to any gene: 5. CDR3 in amino acids: CASSPGTGGTKNIQYF. The CDR3 coding sequence is TGTGCCAGCAGCCCGGGGACAGGGGGGACCAAAAACATTCAGTACTTC.

This clonotype was recorded a few times. The chain joins TRBV11-2 to TRBJ1-1; D is perhaps TRBD1 (6 bases). Germline lookup yields CDR1 SGHAT and CDR2 FQNNGV. The V gene lost 5 bases and the J gene lost 1 base, with 17 bases spanning the gap. The CDR3 extends over 16 amino acids. This CDR3 is CASSPRGADWNTEAFF. The CDR3 DNA reads TGTGCCAGCAGCCCCCGGGGGGCAGATTGGAACACTGAAGCTTTCTTT.

By sample fraction, this clonotype is medium-sized. V usage is TRBV15 and J usage is TRBJ1-5; maybe TRBD1 (5 bases). The germline V gene has CDR1 LNHNV and CDR2 YYDKDF (reference sequence). CDR3 length equals 15 residues. V dropped 0 bases and J dropped 7 bases, with 13 bases sitting between them. CDR3: CATSREGGVEQPQHF. The CDR3 DNA is TGTGCCACCAGCAGAGAGGGGGGAGTAGAGCAGCCCCAGCATTTT. The whole variable domain, remainder taken from reference TRBV15 and TRBJ1-5, is DAMVIQNPRYQVTQFGKPVTLSCSQTLNHNVMYWYQQKSSQAPKLLFHYYDKDFNNEADTPDNFQSRRPNTSFCFLDIRSPGLGDTAMYLCATSREGGVEQPQHFGDGTRLSIL.

This chain's CDR3 is CSARETDRASIGQPQHF. CDR3 coding DNA: TGCAGTGCTAGGGAAACCGACAGGGCCTCTATTGGTCAGCCCCAGCATTTT. V gene TRBV20-1 combines with J gene TRBJ1-5; TRBD1 matches at 7 bases. Germline-derived CDR1 and CDR2 are DFQATT and SNEGSKA (reference sequence). The CDR3 consists of 17 residues. The ends lost 3 bases at V and 6 bases at J; junction bases unmatched: 17.

The V call is TRBV2, the J call TRBJ1-2; TRBD1 agrees at 10 bases. V lost 9 bases to trimming and J lost 5 bases; unmatched junction nucleotides: 6. The CDR3 loop spans 13 amino acids. Germline V gene data show CDR1 as SNHLY and CDR2 as FYNNEI. Here the CDR3 reads CARGGQGIYGYTF. The CDR3 coding sequence is TGTGCCAGAGGGGGACAGGGGATTTATGGCTACACCTTC.

The rearrangement joins TRBV2 to TRBJ2-7; 11 nucleotides line up with TRBD1. The germline CDR1 and CDR2 sequences are SNHLY and FYNNEI. The CDR3 has 14 residues. Trimming cost V 8 bases and J 4 bases; bases outside gene matches: 7. The CDR3 loop is CASGKGQGVYEQYF. CDR3 in DNA: TGTGCCAGCGGGAAGGGACAGGGGGTTTACGAGCAGTACTTC.